A single sample is the source of the 14 T cell receptor beta chains below, sequenced in a study of blood T cell repertoires in COVID-19. The table came from immunoSEQ multiplex PCR; TCRdb's copy has only in-frame clones and leaves some out. There are 80,000 to 100,000 clones in the sample; around nine tenths occur only once, and around 20% lies in the top ten. The sequenced sample consisted of peripheral blood. Receptors originate from a woman older than 75 with acute or convalescent COVID-19.

V gene TRBV3-1 (or the pseudogene TRBV3-2) combines with J gene TRBJ1-4; D unclear. This CDR3 has 13 residues. CDR1 and CDR2 (germline): LGHDT, YNNKEL (reference sequence). The V and J ends lost 4 bases and 8 bases respectively, with 11 bases between them. CDR3 DNA sequence: TGTGCCAGCAGCCTCGGACTAGCGGAAAAACTGTTTTTT. This codes for CASSLGLAEKLFF.

The rearrangement joins TRBV2 to TRBJ1-4; 8 bases line up with TRBD1. The trim removed 5 bases at V and 3 bases at J, leaving 8 bases unmatched. This CDR3 region has 16 residues. CDR1 is SNHLY, CDR2 FYNNEI, per germline. DNA for the CDR3: TGTGCCAGCAGTACGACAAGGGGACAGGCTAATGAAAAACTGTTTTTT. It specifies CASSTTRGQANEKLFF.

This chain uses TRBV4-1 with TRBJ2-1; D not certain. The germline CDR1 and CDR2 sequences are MGHRA and YSYEKL. The CDR3 covers 15 residues. Between the trimmed V and J ends, which lost 8 bases and 0 bases, there was a span of 14 bases. As DNA, the CDR3 is TGCGCCAGCGCCTTGAGTCCCGGCTCCTACAATGAGCAGTTCTTC. It encodes CASALSPGSYNEQFF.

The V and J genes are TRBV19 and TRBJ2-2, with D tentatively TRBD1 (5 bases). V gave up 7 bases and J gave up 2 bases, with 11 bases separating them. The CDR3 runs to 14 residues. The germline CDR1 and CDR2 sequences are LNHDA and SQIVND (reference sequence). Here the CDR3 reads CASTGMRNTGELFF. In DNA form, the CDR3 reads TGTGCCAGTACAGGGATGAGAAACACCGGGGAGCTGTTTTTT.

The gene calls are TRBV6-5 and TRBJ2-7; the D gene is possibly TRBD1 (6 bases). The CDR3 runs 15 residues. Deletions cut 4 bases from V and 6 bases from J, with 19 bases between. Germline CDR1 MNHEY, CDR2 SVGAGI. The CDR3 coding sequence is TGTGCCAGCAGTTTGGGGACACTCCTCCGTGGCGAGCAGTACTTC. This sequence encodes CASSLGTLLRGEQYF.

The chain has TRBV12-3 or TRBV12-4 and TRBJ2-2; unclear D gene. The CDR3 length is 11 residues. V lost 3 bases to trimming and J lost 10 bases, with 6 bases between them. CDR3 nucleotide sequence: TGTGCCAGCAGTTTCTCCGTGGAGCTGTTTTTT. Protein product: CASSFSVELFF.

This clone was seen only a few times. The chain is built from TRBV20-1 and TRBJ1-3; no clear D gene. The CDR3 has 11 amino acids. CDR1 is DFQATT, CDR2 SNEGSKA, per germline (reference sequence). Between the trimmed V and J ends, which lost 6 bases and 3 bases, there was a span of 6 bases. The CDR3 bases are TGCAGTGCCCCCTATGGAAACACCATATATTTT. Protein: CSAPYGNTIYF.

V usage is TRBV15 and J usage is TRBJ1-2; D perhaps matches TRBD1 (5 bases). In germline, CDR1 is LNHNV, CDR2 YYDKDF (reference sequence). Deletions cut 0 bases from V and 4 bases from J, with 15 bases between. This CDR3 is built from 16 residues. CDR3 protein: CATSRDRAGDGYGYTF. DNA for the CDR3: TGTGCCACCAGCAGAGATCGCGCGGGGGATGGCTATGGCTACACCTTC. The full variable domain, rest sourced from reference TRBV15 and TRBJ1-2, is DAMVIQNPRYQVTQFGKPVTLSCSQTLNHNVMYWYQQKSSQAPKLLFHYYDKDFNNEADTPDNFQSRRPNTSFCFLDIRSPGLGDTAMYLCATSRDRAGDGYGYTFGSGTRLTVV.

The table lists this clone with a count of one. The chain couples TRBV12-3 or TRBV12-4 to TRBJ2-5; the match to TRBD2 covers 7 bases. V lost 3 bases, J lost 9 bases, and 7 bases stayed unmatched. This CDR3 is 13 amino acids long. The CDR3 sequence is CASSLGPGRAQYF. The DNA of the CDR3 is TGTGCCAGCAGTTTGGGACCAGGGAGGGCCCAGTACTTC.

The rearrangement uses TRBV3-1 (or the pseudogene TRBV3-2) and TRBJ2-7; D is perhaps TRBD2 (6 bases). Germline V gives CDR1 LGHDT, CDR2 YNNKEL (reference sequence). The CDR3 length is 15 residues. V was pared by 0 bases and J by 0 bases, with 9 bases between. The chain's CDR3 is CASSQDSGSSYEQYF. The DNA for the CDR3 is TGTGCCAGCAGCCAAGATAGCGGTTCCTCCTACGAGCAGTACTTC.

This clone was detected once. This chain uses TRBV19 with TRBJ1-3, with 8 bases matching TRBD1. Germline values: CDR1 LNHDA, CDR2 SQIVND (reference sequence). CDR3 length: 14 amino acids. The ends lost 3 bases at V and 5 bases at J; junction bases unmatched: 3. The CDR3 DNA follows: TGTGCCAGTAGTATCGGACAGGGAAGAAACACCATATATTTT. The encoded protein is CASSIGQGRNTIYF. Together with reference TRBV19 and TRBJ1-3, the CDR3 gives the full variable domain: DGGITQSPKYLFRKEGQNVTLSCEQNLNHDAMYWYRQDPGQGLRLIYYSQIVNDFQKGDIAEGYSVSREKKESFPLTVTSAQKNPTAFYLCASSIGQGRNTIYFGEGSWLTVV.

The chain carries TRBV6-6 and TRBJ2-2, with TRBD1 as a possible D gene (6 bases). CDR1 and CDR2 (germline): MNHNY, SVGAGI (reference sequence). V was trimmed by 0 bases and J by 1 base, leaving 9 bases between them. This CDR3 spans 16 amino acids. CDR3 residues: CASSYSYRENTGELFF. The CDR3 DNA is TGTGCCAGCAGTTACTCGTACAGGGAGAACACCGGGGAGCTGTTTTTT.

V gene TRBV13 combines with J gene TRBJ2-7; the match to TRBD2 covers 11 bases. The V and J ends lost 6 bases and 3 bases, in that order; junction bases with no gene match: 4. Germline V gene lookup returns CDR1 PRHDT and CDR2 FYEKMQ (reference sequence). The CDR3 spans 14 residues. CDR3 sequence reads: CASRTGTSGYEQYF. The CDR3 region has the DNA TGTGCCAGCAGAACCGGGACTAGCGGCTACGAGCAGTACTTC.

This chain connects TRBV4-2 to TRBJ2-1, with D possibly being TRBD2 (7 bases). Germline V gene lookup returns CDR1 LGHNA and CDR2 YNFKEQ. There are 17 residues in the CDR3. V was pared by 1 base and J by 7 bases, with 20 bases between. The CDR3: CASSQATTGGLGNEQFF. CDR3 DNA sequence: TGTGCCAGCAGCCAAGCGACGACGGGGGGCCTGGGGAATGAGCAGTTCTTC.